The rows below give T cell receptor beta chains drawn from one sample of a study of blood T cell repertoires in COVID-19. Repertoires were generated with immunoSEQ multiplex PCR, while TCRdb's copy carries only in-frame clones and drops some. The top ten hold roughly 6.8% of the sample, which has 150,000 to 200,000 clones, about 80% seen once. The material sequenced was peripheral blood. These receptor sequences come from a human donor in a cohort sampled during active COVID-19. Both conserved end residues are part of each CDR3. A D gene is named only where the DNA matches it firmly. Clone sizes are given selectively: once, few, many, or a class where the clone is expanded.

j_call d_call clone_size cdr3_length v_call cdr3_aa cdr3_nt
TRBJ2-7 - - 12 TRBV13 CASSLGRYEQYF TGTGCCAGCAGCTTAGGCCGGTACGAGCAGTACTTC
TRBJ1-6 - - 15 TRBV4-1 CASSQPGRAYSPLHF TGCGCCAGCAGCCAACCCGGGAGAGCATATTCACCCCTCCACTTT
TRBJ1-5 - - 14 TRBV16 CASSQSGVNQPQHF TGTGCCAGCAGCCAATCGGGAGTTAATCAGCCCCAGCATTTT
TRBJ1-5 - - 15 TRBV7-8 CASSLDGFGGQPQHF TGTGCCAGCAGCTTAGATGGTTTCGGCGGACAGCCCCAGCATTTT
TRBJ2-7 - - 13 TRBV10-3 CAITNRSLDEQYF TGTGCCATCACTAACCGTTCGCTCGACGAGCAGTACTTC
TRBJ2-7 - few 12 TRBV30 CAWAGLAYEQYF TGTGCCTGGGCGGGACTTGCATACGAGCAGTACTTC
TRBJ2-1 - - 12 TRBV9 CASSAVSNEQFF TGTGCCAGCAGCGCAGTTTCCAATGAGCAGTTCTTC
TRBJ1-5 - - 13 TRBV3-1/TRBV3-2 CASSQDLGQPQHF TGTGCCAGCAGCCAAGATCTAGGTCAGCCCCAGCATTTT
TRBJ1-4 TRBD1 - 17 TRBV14 CASRQTGQGLGREKLFF TGTGCCAGCAGGCAAACGGGACAGGGGCTTGGACGGGAAAAACTGTTTTTT
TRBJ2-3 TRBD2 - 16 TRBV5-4 CASSSRLAGEADTQYF TGTGCCAGCAGCTCGAGACTAGCGGGGGAGGCAGATACGCAGTATTTT
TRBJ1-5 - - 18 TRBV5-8 CASSLVGDRRSPDQPQHF TGTGCCAGCAGCTTGGTGGGTGACAGAAGGAGTCCGGATCAGCCCCAGCATTTT
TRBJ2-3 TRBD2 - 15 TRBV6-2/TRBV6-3 CASSPLSGGTDTQYF TGTGCCAGCAGTCCCCTTAGCGGGGGAACAGATACGCAGTATTTT
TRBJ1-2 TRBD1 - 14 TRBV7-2 CASSLHRGEDGYTF TGTGCCAGCAGTCTCCACAGGGGGGAAGATGGCTACACCTTC
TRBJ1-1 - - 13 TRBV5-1 CASSLGGGTEAFF TGCGCCAGCAGCTTGGGAGGGGGCACTGAAGCTTTCTTT
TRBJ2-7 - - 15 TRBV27 CASKKRRGDSYEQYF TGTGCCAGCAAAAAGAGGCGGGGTGACTCCTACGAGCAGTACTTC
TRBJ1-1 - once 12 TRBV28 CASSPRTLRAFF TGTGCCAGCAGTCCGCGAACACTGAGGGCTTTCTTT
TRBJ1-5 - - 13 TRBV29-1 CSVGAGGNQPQHF TGCAGCGTTGGGGCAGGGGGCAATCAGCCCCAGCATTTT
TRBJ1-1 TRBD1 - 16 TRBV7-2 CASSLGQGQEGTEAFF TGTGCCAGCAGCTTAGGGCAGGGACAGGAGGGCACTGAAGCTTTCTTT
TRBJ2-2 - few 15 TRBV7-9 CASSDFWVNTGELFF TGTGCCAGCAGCGACTTTTGGGTGAACACCGGGGAGCTGTTTTTT
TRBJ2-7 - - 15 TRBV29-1 CSVTGETDSFYEQYF TGCAGCGTTACGGGTGAGACAGATTCTTTTTACGAGCAGTACTTC
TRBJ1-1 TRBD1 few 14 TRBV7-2 CASSLQGAIAEAFF TGTGCCAGCAGCCTACAGGGGGCGATCGCTGAAGCTTTCTTT
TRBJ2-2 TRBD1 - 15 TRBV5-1 CASSLNRGHTGELFF TGCGCCAGCAGCTTGAATAGGGGGCACACCGGGGAGCTGTTTTTT
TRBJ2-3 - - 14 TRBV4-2 CASSQDEVRDTQYF TGTGCCAGCAGCCAAGATGAGGTCCGAGATACGCAGTATTTT
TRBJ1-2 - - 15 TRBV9 CASSPRGGLTYGYTF TGTGCCAGCAGCCCTAGGGGGGGGCTCACCTATGGCTACACCTTC
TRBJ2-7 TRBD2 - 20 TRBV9 CASSVAPRGLAGGRQYEQYF TGTGCCAGCAGCGTCGCCCCCCGGGGACTAGCGGGGGGGCGCCAATACGAGCAGTACTTC
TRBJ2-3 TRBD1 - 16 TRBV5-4 CASSPGGQGGTDTQYF TGTGCCAGCAGCCCCGGTGGACAGGGGGGGACAGATACGCAGTATTTT
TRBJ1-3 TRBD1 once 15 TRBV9 CASSSRTGAGNTIYF TGTGCCAGCAGCTCACGGACAGGGGCAGGAAACACCATATATTTT
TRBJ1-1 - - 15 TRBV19 CASRKLQGMNTEAFF TGTGCCAGTAGAAAATTACAGGGTATGAACACTGAAGCTTTCTTT
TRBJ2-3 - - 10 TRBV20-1 CSAFGDTQYF TGCAGTGCGTTCGGGGATACGCAGTATTTT
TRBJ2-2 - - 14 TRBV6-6 CASSYVMGGGELFF TGTGCCAGCAGTTACGTTATGGGGGGCGGGGAGCTGTTTTTT
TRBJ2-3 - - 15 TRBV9 CASSVVSGTTDTQYF TGTGCCAGCAGCGTAGTCAGCGGCACCACAGATACGCAGTATTTT
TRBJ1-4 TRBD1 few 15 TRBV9 CASSNGQGANEKLFF TGTGCCAGCAGCAATGGACAGGGAGCTAATGAAAAACTGTTTTTT
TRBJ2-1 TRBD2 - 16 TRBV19 CASSMEGLAGVTDPFF TGTGCCAGTAGTATGGAGGGACTAGCGGGGGTTACGGATCCGTTCTTC
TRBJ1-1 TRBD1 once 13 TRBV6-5 CASSSDRGGEAFF TGTGCCAGCAGTTCCGACAGGGGAGGTGAAGCTTTCTTT
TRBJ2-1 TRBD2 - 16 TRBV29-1 CSVEARLAGGFNEQFF TGCAGCGTTGAAGCGAGACTAGCGGGGGGGTTCAATGAGCAGTTCTTC
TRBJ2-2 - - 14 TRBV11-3 CASSLGVNTGELFF TGTGCCAGCAGCTTAGGAGTGAACACCGGGGAGCTGTTTTTT
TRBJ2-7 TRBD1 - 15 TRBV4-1 CASSQSTGAHYEQYF TGCGCTAGCAGCCAATCGACAGGGGCACACTACGAGCAGTACTTC
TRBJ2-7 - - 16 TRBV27 CASSPTVGATPYEQYF TGTGCCAGCAGCCCAACAGTGGGCGCGACCCCGTACGAGCAGTACTTC
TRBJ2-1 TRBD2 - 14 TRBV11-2 CASSFTGRDNEQFF TGTGCCAGCAGCTTTACCGGGAGGGACAATGAGCAGTTCTTC
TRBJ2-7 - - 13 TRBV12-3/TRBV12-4 CASSLVTGNSLIF TGTGCCAGCAGTTTAGTAACAGGGAACAGCCTAATCTTC
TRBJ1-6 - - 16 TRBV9 CASSAYLAGPNSPLHF TGTGCCAGCAGCGCTTACCTGGCAGGGCCGAATTCACCCCTCCACTTT
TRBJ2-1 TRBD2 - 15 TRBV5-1 CASSLLAGGPNEQFF TGCGCCAGCAGCCTACTAGCGGGGGGGCCTAATGAGCAGTTCTTC
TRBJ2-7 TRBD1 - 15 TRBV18 CASSPSTGERDEQYF TGTGCCAGCTCACCATCGACAGGGGAGCGCGACGAGCAGTACTTC
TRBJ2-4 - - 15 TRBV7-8 CASSLEEAGEDIQYF TGTGCCAGCAGCTTAGAGGAAGCCGGGGAGGACATTCAGTACTTC
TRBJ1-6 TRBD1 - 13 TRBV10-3 CAMGTGGDSPLHF TGTGCCATGGGGACAGGGGGGGATTCACCCCTCCACTTT
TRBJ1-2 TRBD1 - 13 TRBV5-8 CASSPRTGYGYTF TGTGCCAGCAGCCCAAGGACAGGCTATGGCTACACCTTC
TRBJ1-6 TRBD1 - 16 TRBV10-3 CAIAPGTGINNSPLHF TGTGCCATTGCCCCCGGGACAGGGATTAATAATTCACCCCTCCACTTT
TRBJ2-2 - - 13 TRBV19 CASSTDYTGELFF TGTGCCAGTAGTACAGACTACACCGGGGAGCTGTTTTTT
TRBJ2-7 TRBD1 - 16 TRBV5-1 CASSLNPGQAPYEQYF TGCGCCAGCAGCCTTAACCCGGGACAGGCCCCCTACGAGCAGTACTTC
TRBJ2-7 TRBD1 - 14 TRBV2 CASRVGTGASEQYF TGTGCCAGCAGGGTAGGGACAGGGGCCTCCGAGCAGTACTTC
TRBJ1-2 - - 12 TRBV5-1 CASSQAGNGYTF TGCGCCAGCAGTCAGGCAGGGAACGGCTACACCTTC
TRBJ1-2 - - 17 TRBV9 CASSVDGGASKDYGYTF TGTGCCAGCAGCGTAGACGGGGGAGCCTCTAAAGACTATGGCTACACCTTC
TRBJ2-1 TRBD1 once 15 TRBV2 CASNGRDRAYNEQFF TGTGCCAGCAATGGGCGGGACAGGGCCTACAATGAGCAGTTCTTC